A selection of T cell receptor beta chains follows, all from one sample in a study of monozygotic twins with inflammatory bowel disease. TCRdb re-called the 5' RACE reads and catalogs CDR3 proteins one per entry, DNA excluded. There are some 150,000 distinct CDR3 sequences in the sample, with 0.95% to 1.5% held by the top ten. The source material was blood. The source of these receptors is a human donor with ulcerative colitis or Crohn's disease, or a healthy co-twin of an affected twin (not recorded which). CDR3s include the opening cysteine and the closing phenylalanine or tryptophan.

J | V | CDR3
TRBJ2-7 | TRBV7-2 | CASSRRTSGTYEQYF
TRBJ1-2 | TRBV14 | CASSLRAINYGYTF
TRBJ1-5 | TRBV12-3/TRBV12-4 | CASSTRGQPQHF
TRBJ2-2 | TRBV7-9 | CASSLDGITGELFF
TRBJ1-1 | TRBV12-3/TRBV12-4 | CASSSGGTEAFF
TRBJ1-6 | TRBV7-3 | CASSVSNNSPLHF
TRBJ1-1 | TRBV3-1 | CASSPRLENTEAFF
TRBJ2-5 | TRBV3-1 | CASSQDPGGVETQYF
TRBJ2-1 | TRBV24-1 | CATSGLSEQFF
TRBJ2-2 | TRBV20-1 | CSAREITSGGPGTGELFF
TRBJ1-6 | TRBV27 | CASSLLSSSYNSPLHF
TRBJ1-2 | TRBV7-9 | CASSYGRGDGYTF
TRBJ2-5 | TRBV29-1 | CSVSLRQTETQYF
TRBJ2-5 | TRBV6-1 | CASSPLTGEETQYF
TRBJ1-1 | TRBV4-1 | CASSQAYREATEAFF
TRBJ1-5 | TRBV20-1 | CSASLGLVGQPQHF
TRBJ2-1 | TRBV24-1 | CATASGRDEQFF
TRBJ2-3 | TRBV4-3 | CASSQDPGTGTDTQYF
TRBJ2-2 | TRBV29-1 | CSVPGRINTGELFF
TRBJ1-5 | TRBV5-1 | CASSPQGTGNQPQHF
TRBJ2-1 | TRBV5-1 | CASSLDRGNNEQFF
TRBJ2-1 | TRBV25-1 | CASSESINYNEQFF
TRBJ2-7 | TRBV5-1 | CASSLAQGASYEQYF
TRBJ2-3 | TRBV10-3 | CAISPGGRDTQYF
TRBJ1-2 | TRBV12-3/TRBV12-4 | CASSTGIGYTF
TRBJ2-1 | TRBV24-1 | CATRGQGWGYNEQFF
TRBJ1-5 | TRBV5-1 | CASSSGTGVQPQHF
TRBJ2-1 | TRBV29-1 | CSVDGAIATNEQFF
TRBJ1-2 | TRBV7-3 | CASSLNGGAAKSYTF
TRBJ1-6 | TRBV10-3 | CAISVTGFNSPLHF
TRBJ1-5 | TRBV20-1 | CSARGGGNQPQHF
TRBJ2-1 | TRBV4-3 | CASSQDRDFNEQFF
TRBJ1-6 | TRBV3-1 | CASSQDSVNSPLHF
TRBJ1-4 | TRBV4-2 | CASSPSPGLILFF